Below are 21 T cell receptor beta chains sequenced from a single sample in a study of T cell changes during pregnancy in multiple sclerosis. Profiled with immunoSEQ multiplex PCR; TCRdb holds only in-frame clones, not every one. The sample lists nearly 70,000 clones; approximately 90% were seen once. The input for sequencing was peripheral blood, taken in the second trimester of pregnancy. The receptors were sampled from a female donor in good health, enrolled as a control in a pregnancy study.

This clone was seen more than once but under ten times. The rearrangement joins TRBV15 to TRBJ2-7; TRBD2 matches at 10 bases. CDR3 size: 16 residues. Trimming cost V 3 bases and J 1 base; bases outside gene matches: 6. The V gene's germline CDR1 is LNHNV and CDR2 YYDKDF (reference sequence). CDR3 DNA: TGTGCCACCAGCAGCGAGCGGGAGGGCCCATCCTACGAGCAGTACTTC. Protein sequence: CATSSEREGPSYEQYF.

V usage is TRBV7-6 and J usage is TRBJ2-1; no reliable D call. The ends were cut back, 0 bases at V and 7 bases at J, with 7 bases in the middle. Germline V gene lookup returns CDR1 SGHVS and CDR2 FNYEAQ. This CDR3 has 13 amino acids. The CDR3 here is CASSLARLNEQFF. The DNA of the CDR3 is TGTGCCAGCAGCTTAGCGCGGCTAAATGAGCAGTTCTTC.

CDR3: CATGQSSYEQYF. The CDR3 coding sequence is TGTGCCACCGGACAGAGCTCCTACGAGCAGTACTTC. The gene calls are TRBV2 and TRBJ2-7, with a weak D call TRBD1 (6 bases). This CDR3 comprises 12 residues. Per germline, CDR1 SNHLY and CDR2 FYNNEI. V lost 10 bases, J lost 0 bases, and 10 bases lay in between. Full variable domain (rest looked up from reference TRBV2 and TRBJ2-7): EPEVTQTPSHQVTQMGQEVILRCVPISNHLYFYWYRQILGQKVEFLVSFYNNEISEKSEIFDDQFSVERPDGSNFTLKIRSTKLEDSAMYFCATGQSSYEQYFGPGTRLTVT.

This chain joins TRBV5-1 and TRBJ1-4, with D possibly TRBD1 on 6 matching bases. This CDR3 region has 14 residues. The germline V gene encodes CDR1 SGHRS and CDR2 YFSETQ. Trimming pared 4 bases from V and 7 bases from J, leaving 14 bases between. CDR3 DNA: TGCGCCAGCAGCAGGAACAGGGAAAGTGAAAAACTGTTTTTT. Translation: CASSRNRESEKLFF.

This chain joins TRBV15 and TRBJ2-5, with a weak D call TRBD1 (6 bases). Trimming left V 3 bases short and J 1 base short, with 12 bases between. The V gene's germline CDR1 is LNHNV and CDR2 YYDKDF (reference sequence). CDR3 size: 15 residues. CDR3 bases: TGTGCCACCAGCAGTGGGACACGACTCCAAGAGACCCAGTACTTC. It is translated as CATSSGTRLQETQYF.

The chain employs TRBV4-1 and TRBJ2-1; D not certain. V lost 0 bases to trimming and J lost 0 bases, with 6 bases between them. The CDR3 length is 15 residues. CDR1 and CDR2 (germline): MGHRA, YSYEKL. The CDR3 here is CASSQDTSSYNEQFF. The CDR3 DNA is TGCGCCAGCAGCCAAGACACAAGCTCCTACAATGAGCAGTTCTTC.

This rearrangement joins TRBV5-1 to TRBJ1-5; 7 nucleotides line up with TRBD1. The CDR3 is 15 amino acids. The V gene end was trimmed by 0 bases and the J gene end by 4 bases; junction bases not matched to a gene: 4. Germline V CDR1 and CDR2: SGHRS, YFSETQ. CDR3 region: CASSLGGRGNQPQHF. The CDR3 nucleotides read TGCGCCAGCAGCTTGGGTGGCAGGGGGAATCAGCCCCAGCATTTT.

In its sample, this clone was seen once. CDR3 nucleotides: TGTGCCAGCTCACCGAGGCAGGGCGGGGAGCTGTTTTTT. Its translation is CASSPRQGGELFF. V is TRBV18 and J is TRBJ2-2; D is possibly TRBD1 (5 bases). V was clipped by 3 bases and J by 7 bases, with 9 bases between them. The CDR3 is 13 amino acids. Germline loops: CDR1 KGHSH, CDR2 LQKENI.

The table lists this clone with a count of one. This rearrangement joins TRBV10-3 to TRBJ2-1; 11 nucleotides match TRBD2. This CDR3 region has 18 residues. V shed 3 bases and J 7 bases; nucleotides not matched to a gene: 14. CDR1 ENHRY and CDR2 SYGVKD come from the germline V gene. The chain's CDR3 is CAISDQASGGPYRNEQFF. CDR3 sequence (DNA): TGTGCCATCAGTGATCAGGCTAGCGGGGGGCCTTATAGGAATGAGCAGTTCTTC.

V usage is TRBV19 and J usage is TRBJ2-2; D uncertain. The CDR3 is 12 residues long. Germline CDR1 reads LNHDA; CDR2 reads SQIVND (reference sequence). Trimming pared 5 bases from V and 4 bases from J, leaving 5 bases between. CDR3 protein: CASSRVTGELFF. CDR3 nucleotides: TGTGCCAGTAGTCGGGTCACCGGGGAGCTGTTTTTT.

This clone was seen a few times. This chain joins TRBV30 and TRBJ1-1; D remains unclear. This CDR3 comprises 13 residues. Germline V gene data show CDR1 as GTSNPN and CDR2 as SVGIG (reference sequence). Deletions cut 2 bases from V and 1 base from J, with 8 bases between. CDR3 sequence: CAWSWRENTEAFF. DNA of the CDR3: TGTGCCTGGAGTTGGAGGGAGAACACTGAAGCTTTCTTT.

This chain connects TRBV5-4 to TRBJ2-7; 8 positions match TRBD1. The CDR3 is made up of 15 amino acids. Germline trimming cut 3 bases from V and 5 bases from J; bases unmatched to any gene: 10. Per the germline V gene, CDR1 is SGHNT and CDR2 is YYREEE (reference sequence). Here the CDR3 DNA reads TGTGCCAGCAGCTACCCGGGACAGGTGGTCCACGAGCAGTACTTC. Its protein product is CASSYPGQVVHEQYF. The full variable domain, rest sourced from reference TRBV5-4 and TRBJ2-7, is ETGVTQSPTHLIKTRGQQVTLRCSSQSGHNTVSWYQQALGQGPQFIFQYYREEENGRGNFPPRFSGLQFPNYSSELNVNALELDDSALYLCASSYPGQVVHEQYFGPGTRLTVT.

The sample holds one count of this clone. V is TRBV6-4 and J is TRBJ2-3; 8 positions agree with TRBD2. V was pared by 0 bases and J by 4 bases, with 3 bases of the junction left unmatched. Germline V CDR1 and CDR2: MRHNA, SNTAGT. The CDR3 is made up of 15 amino acids. CDR3 in DNA: TGTGCCAGCAGTGACTCAGCGGGAGCGCCAGATACGCAGTATTTT. It specifies CASSDSAGAPDTQYF.

This clone was counted once. The V gene is TRBV6-1, the J gene TRBJ1-3, with D unclear. CDR3 length: 16 amino acids. Trimming cost V 0 bases and J 1 base, with 10 bases left between them. The germline CDR1 and CDR2 sequences are MNHNS and SASEGT. The CDR3 is CASSEASHWSGNTIYF. CDR3 coding DNA: TGTGCCAGCAGTGAAGCGTCCCACTGGTCTGGAAACACCATATATTTT.

This chain uses TRBV5-3 with TRBJ1-5; D may be TRBD1 (6 bases). TRBV5-3 is reported as an ORF; its role is uncertain. Between the trimmed V and J ends, which lost 0 bases and 7 bases, there was a span of 14 bases. This CDR3 comprises 15 residues. In DNA, the CDR3 is TGTGCCAGAAGCTTGGTGGGGGCATCTGGACAGCCCCAGCATTTT. Amino acid sequence: CARSLVGASGQPQHF.

The V gene is TRBV7-9, the J gene TRBJ2-3, with TRBD2 matching over 7 bases. This CDR3 region has 14 residues. Germline CDR1 and CDR2: SEHNR and FQNEAQ (reference sequence). V shed 5 bases and J 6 bases; nucleotides not matched to a gene: 8. This CDR3 reads CASSHRDYPDTQYF. For the CDR3, the DNA is TGTGCCAGCAGCCACCGGGACTACCCCGATACGCAGTATTTT.

This rearrangement joins TRBV7-2 to TRBJ1-3; possible D gene TRBD1, 6 bases. Germline assignment: CDR1 SGHTA and CDR2 FQGNSA. V was shortened by 1 base and J by 1 base, with 11 bases between the two germline ends. The CDR3 extends over 16 amino acids. Here the CDR3 reads CASSLVAGASGNTIYF. CDR3 coding DNA: TGTGCCAGCAGCTTAGTGGCAGGGGCTTCTGGAAACACCATATATTTT.

A note on this clone: Other DNA sequences in this sample translate to the same CDR3. The chain has TRBV9 and TRBJ1-5, with D perhaps TRBD1 (5 bases). The CDR3 contains 14 residues. V shed 0 bases and J shed 2 bases, with 6 bases lying between them. Germline V gives CDR1 SGDLS, CDR2 YYNGEE. In DNA form, the CDR3 reads TGTGCCAGCAGCGTAGGGGGGGGCAATCAGCCCCAGCATTTT. Its protein product is CASSVGGGNQPQHF.

The chain joins TRBV19 to TRBJ1-3, with 9 bases lining up with TRBD1. The junction had 3 bases not matched to a gene; V was cut back by 3 bases and J by 3 bases. The germline V gene has CDR1 LNHDA and CDR2 SQIVND (reference sequence). This CDR3 contains 15 residues. DNA of the CDR3: TGTGCCAGTAGTATCCTGGACAGGGGTGGAAACACCATATATTTT. Protein product: CASSILDRGGNTIYF.

The V call is TRBV29-1, the J call TRBJ2-5; D perhaps matches TRBD1 (6 bases). This CDR3 region has 13 residues. V was clipped by 6 bases and J by 2 bases, with 13 bases between them. The germline V gene encodes CDR1 SQVTM and CDR2 ANQGSEA. The CDR3 DNA reads as TGCAGCGTCCGTAGACAGGTACAAGAGACCCAGTACTTC. As protein: CSVRRQVQETQYF.

The rearrangement links TRBV5-8 to TRBJ2-5, with D possibly TRBD1 on 5 matching bases. This CDR3 contains 15 residues. V was pared by 3 bases and J by 0 bases, with 12 bases between. Looked up from germline, CDR1 is SGHTS and CDR2 is YDEGEE. CDR3 protein: CASSWRSGHQETQYF. CDR3 nucleotide sequence: TGTGCCAGCAGCTGGCGATCAGGGCACCAAGAGACCCAGTACTTC.